A single sample is the source of the 11 T cell receptor beta chains below, sequenced in a study of prognosis after radiotherapy for stage I lung cancer. The authors amplified TCR beta CDR3 from genomic DNA using two-round multiplex PCR. The use of primers specific to each TRBV and TRBJ gene characterized first-round PCR. A single record per CDR3 protein comes from TCRdb applying MiXCR to the multiplex PCR reads. The data contain more than 30,000 distinct CDR3 sequences, around 43% of them seen just once; the ten biggest clones take up 15%. The material was PBMCs, obtained before or after stereotactic body radiation therapy (not recorded which). These receptors were collected from a donor aged 50 or older with non-small cell lung cancer.

This clonotype was seen ten or more times. V and J are TRBV28 and TRBJ1-6, with D possibly being TRBD1 (5 bases). Per germline, CDR1 MDHEN and CDR2 SYDVKM. The ends were cut back, 2 bases at V and 8 bases at J, with 19 bases in the middle. The CDR3 is 17 residues long. The DNA of the CDR3 is TGTGCCAGCAGTTTAGGCACAGGCAGCGGCTCCGATTCACCCCTCCACTTT. Its protein product is CASSLGTGSGSDSPLHF.

Regarding this clonotype: With a far larger clone one base away, a read error is the likely cause. The V call is TRBV6-9, the J call TRBJ2-3; D unclear. CDR1 is MNHGY and CDR2 is SVAAGI in the germline V gene. This CDR3 has 14 residues. The CDR3 region has the DNA TGTGCCAACAGTGTTCAGTTGAGCACAGATACGCAGTATTTT. Translation: CANSVQLSTDTQYF.

The V call is TRBV11-3, the J call TRBJ1-6; D ambiguous. The germline V gene has CDR1 SGHNT and CDR2 YENEEA. This CDR3 has 16 amino acids. Trimming removed 5 bases from V and 6 bases from J, with 17 bases in between. CDR3 nucleotide sequence: TGTGCCAGCAGCGCCCGGATCCGGGTCCTTAATTCACCCCTCCACTTT. It specifies CASSARIRVLNSPLHF.

V and J are TRBV9 and TRBJ2-1; 10 nucleotides align to TRBD2. Germline V CDR1 and CDR2: SGDLS, YYNGEE. The junction had 9 bases not matched to a gene; V was cut back by 3 bases and J by 9 bases. This CDR3 is built from 15 residues. The CDR3 bases are TGTGCCAGCAGCGCCCCAGCGGGAGGGGCGAGTGAGCAGTTCTTC. It codes for CASSAPAGGASEQFF. Full variable domain (outside the CDR3, taken from reference TRBV9 and TRBJ2-1): DSGVTQTPKHLITATGQRVTLRCSPRSGDLSVYWYQQSLDQGLQFLIQYYNGEERAKGNILERFSAQQFPDLHSELNLSSLELGDSALYFCASSAPAGGASEQFFGPGTRLTVL.

At least ten counts were recorded for this clonotype. The chain links TRBV30 to TRBJ2-1; 11 positions match TRBD2. Trimming took 0 bases from V and 5 from J; bases not matched to a gene: 15. CDR1 GTSNPN and CDR2 SVGIG come from the germline V gene (reference sequence). This CDR3 has 19 amino acids. Here the CDR3 reads CAWSVNPRLAGKPHNEQFF. DNA of the CDR3: TGTGCCTGGAGTGTAAATCCCCGACTAGCGGGAAAGCCCCACAATGAGCAGTTCTTC.

This clonotype was recorded at least ten times. The chain has TRBV20-1 and TRBJ2-5, with D unresolved. V was pared by 6 bases and J by 5 bases, with 10 bases between. The CDR3 totals 11 residues. The germline V gene encodes CDR1 DFQATT and CDR2 SNEGSKA (reference sequence). The CDR3 here is CSAEIGETQYF. Here the CDR3 DNA reads TGCAGTGCGGAGATCGGGGAGACCCAGTACTTC.

This clonotype was seen at least ten times. The rearrangement joins TRBV2 to TRBJ2-5; 8 nucleotides line up with TRBD1. This CDR3 region has 13 residues. V was pared by 8 bases and J by 6 bases, with 8 bases of the junction left unmatched. Germline V gene sequence: CDR1 SNHLY, CDR2 FYNNEI. This CDR3 reads CASSDRGYQTQYF. CDR3 coding DNA: TGTGCCAGCTCCGACAGGGGATATCAGACCCAGTACTTC.

A note on this clonotype: A far larger clone is only one base removed, so a read error is likely. CDR3 amino acids: CASIKTGTANSPLHF. Written as DNA, the CDR3 is TGTGCCAGCATCAAGACCGGGACCGCTAATTCACCCCTCCACTTT. The rearrangement links TRBV7-9 to TRBJ1-6, with D perhaps TRBD1 (5 bases). V lost 7 bases to trimming and J lost 6 bases, with 16 bases between them. The CDR3 covers 15 residues. In germline, CDR1 is SEHNR, CDR2 FQNEAQ (reference sequence).

This clonotype occurred many times. The chain couples TRBV10-3 to TRBJ1-5; 8 nucleotides line up with TRBD1. The CDR3 is 14 residues long. The germline gives CDR1 ENHRY, CDR2 SYGVKD. V lost 10 bases and J lost 7; bases outside the gene matches: 12. The chain's CDR3 is CATKQTGDDQPQHF. CDR3 bases: TGTGCCACCAAACAGACAGGGGACGACCAGCCCCAGCATTTT.

Notes on this clonotype: Just one base apart from a much larger clone, this may be a read error. CDR3 coding DNA: TGCAGTGCTAGATGGAACACTGAAGCTTTATTT. Translated, it gives CSARWNTEALF. This chain links TRBV20-1 with TRBJ1-1; D gene unclear. From germline, CDR1 is DFQATT and CDR2 SNEGSKA (reference sequence). This CDR3 contains 11 residues.

Comment on this clonotype: This is likely a read error, given that the CDR3 carries no conserved phenylalanine or tryptophan at its end. V gene TRBV5-1 combines with J gene TRBJ2-5; D is possibly TRBD2 (6 bases). Germline loops: CDR1 SGHRS, CDR2 YFSETQ. This CDR3 spans 16 amino acids. The V gene lost 0 bases and the J gene lost 2 bases, with 14 bases spanning the gap. Written as DNA, the CDR3 is TGCGCCAGCAGCTTGGGGAGGGGCCAACTACAAGAGACCCAGTACCTC. Translating it yields CASSLGRGQLQETQYL.